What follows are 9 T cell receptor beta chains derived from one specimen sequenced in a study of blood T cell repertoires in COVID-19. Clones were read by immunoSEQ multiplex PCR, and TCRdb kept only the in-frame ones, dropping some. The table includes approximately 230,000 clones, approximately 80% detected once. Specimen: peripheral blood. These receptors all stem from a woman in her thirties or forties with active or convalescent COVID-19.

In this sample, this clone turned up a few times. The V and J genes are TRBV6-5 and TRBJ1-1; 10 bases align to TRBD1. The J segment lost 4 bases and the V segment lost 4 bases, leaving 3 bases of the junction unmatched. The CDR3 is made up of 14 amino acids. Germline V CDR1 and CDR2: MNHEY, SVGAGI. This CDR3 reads CASSSWTGGTEAFF. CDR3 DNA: TGTGCCAGCAGTTCATGGACAGGGGGCACTGAAGCTTTCTTT.

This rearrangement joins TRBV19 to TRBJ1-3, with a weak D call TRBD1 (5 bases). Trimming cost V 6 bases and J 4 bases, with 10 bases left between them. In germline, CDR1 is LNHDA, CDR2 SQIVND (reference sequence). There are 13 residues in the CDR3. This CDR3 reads CASRGTDGNTIYF. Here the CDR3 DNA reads TGTGCCAGTAGGGGGACTGACGGAAACACCATATATTTT.

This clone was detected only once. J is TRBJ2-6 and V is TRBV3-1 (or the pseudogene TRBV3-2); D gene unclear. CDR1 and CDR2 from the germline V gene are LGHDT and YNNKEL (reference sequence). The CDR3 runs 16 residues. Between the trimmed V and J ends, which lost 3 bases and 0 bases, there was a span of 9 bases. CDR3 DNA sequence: TGTGCCAGCAGCCAGGCGGTTACCTCTGGGGCCAACGTCCTGACTTTC. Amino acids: CASSQAVTSGANVLTF.

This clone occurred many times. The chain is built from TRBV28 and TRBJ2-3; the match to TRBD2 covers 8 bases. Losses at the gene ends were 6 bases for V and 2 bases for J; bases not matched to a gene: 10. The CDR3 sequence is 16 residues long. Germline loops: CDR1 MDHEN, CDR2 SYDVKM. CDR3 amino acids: CASSSNSGGYTDTQYF. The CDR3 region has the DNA TGTGCCAGCAGCTCTAACAGCGGGGGTTACACAGATACGCAGTATTTT.

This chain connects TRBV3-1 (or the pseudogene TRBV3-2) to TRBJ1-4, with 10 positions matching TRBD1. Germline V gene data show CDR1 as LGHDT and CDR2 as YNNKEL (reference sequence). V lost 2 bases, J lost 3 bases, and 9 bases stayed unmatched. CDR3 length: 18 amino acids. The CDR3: CASSQRRDRGRANEKLFF. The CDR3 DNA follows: TGTGCCAGCAGCCAAAGACGGGACAGGGGTCGAGCTAATGAAAAACTGTTTTTT.

CDR3 region: CAWEEGNEKLFF. The DNA for the CDR3 is TGTGCCTGGGAGGAGGGGAATGAAAAACTGTTTTTT. The chain joins TRBV30 to TRBJ1-4; D may be TRBD1 (5 bases). The CDR3 runs 12 residues. Germline V gene sequence: CDR1 GTSNPN, CDR2 SVGIG (reference sequence). The ends were cut back, 5 bases at V and 5 bases at J, with 9 bases in the middle.

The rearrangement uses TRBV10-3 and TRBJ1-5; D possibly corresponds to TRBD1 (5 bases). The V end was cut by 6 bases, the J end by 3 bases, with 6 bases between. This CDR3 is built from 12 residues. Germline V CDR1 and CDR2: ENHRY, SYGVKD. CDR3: CAIRDTNQPQHF. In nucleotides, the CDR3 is TGTGCCATCAGGGACACCAATCAGCCCCAGCATTTT.

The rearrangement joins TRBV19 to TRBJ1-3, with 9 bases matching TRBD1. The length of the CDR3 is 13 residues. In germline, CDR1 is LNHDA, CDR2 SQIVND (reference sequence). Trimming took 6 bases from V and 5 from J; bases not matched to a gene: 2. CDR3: CASRDRGRNTIYF. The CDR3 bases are TGTGCCAGTAGGGACAGGGGCAGAAACACCATATATTTT. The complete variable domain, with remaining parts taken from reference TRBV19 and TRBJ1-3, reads DGGITQSPKYLFRKEGQNVTLSCEQNLNHDAMYWYRQDPGQGLRLIYYSQIVNDFQKGDIAEGYSVSREKKESFPLTVTSAQKNPTAFYLCASRDRGRNTIYFGEGSWLTVV.

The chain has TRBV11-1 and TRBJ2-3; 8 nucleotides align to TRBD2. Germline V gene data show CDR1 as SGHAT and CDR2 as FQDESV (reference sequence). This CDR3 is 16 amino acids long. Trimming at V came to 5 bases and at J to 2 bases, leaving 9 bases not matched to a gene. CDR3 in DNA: TGTGCCAGCAGCCAAGGTTTTAGCGGGAACACAGATACGCAGTATTTT. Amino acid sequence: CASSQGFSGNTDTQYF.